Each of the 27 T cell receptor beta chains below was sequenced from the same sample in a study of T cell repertoires in cytomegalovirus infection. No antigen has been assigned to these receptors. From the reads, TCRdb called clonotypes with MiXCR, one entry per CDR3 protein. The table includes approximately 220,000 distinct CDR3 sequences, around 40% detected once. Specimen: CD8+ T cells from cultured PBMCs, collected from culture after CMV antigen stimulation. The receptors were sampled from a human donor in good health (CMV status not recorded). Some clones in this sample may be carry-over from other donors' samples.

This clonotype has only a few counts. The V and J genes are TRBV5-4 and TRBJ2-3; either TRBD1 or TRBD2 may fit D (5 bases each). This CDR3 has 17 amino acids. Germline V CDR1 and CDR2: SGHNT, YYREEE (reference sequence). Trimming took off 5 bases at V and 7 bases at J, with 26 bases between the two ends. The CDR3 protein is CASSSRGRGPAVYTQYF. In nucleotides, the CDR3 is TGTGCCAGCAGTTCTCGCGGTCGGGGCCCCGCCGTTTATACGCAGTATTTT.

The table lists this clonotype with a few counts. The chain carries TRBV7-2 and TRBJ1-2, with D perhaps TRBD1 (6 bases). The CDR3 is 12 residues long. Germline V gene data show CDR1 as SGHTA and CDR2 as FQGNSA. V was clipped by 8 bases and J by 4 bases, with 11 bases between them. The DNA of the CDR3 is TGTGCCAGCTCACAGGGATTCTATGGCTACACCTTC. It specifies CASSQGFYGYTF.

The chain uses TRBV20-1 and TRBJ1-1; a weak D match, TRBD1 (6 bases). The CDR3 spans 13 residues. The ends were cut back, 2 bases at V and 7 bases at J, with 14 bases in the middle. Germline loops: CDR1 DFQATT, CDR2 SNEGSKA (reference sequence). CDR3: CSARPVGGIEAFF. The CDR3 region has the DNA TGCAGTGCTAGACCCGTGGGGGGCATTGAAGCTTTCTTT.

The chain combines TRBV11-2 with TRBJ1-6; no firm D call. CDR1 SGHAT and CDR2 FQNNGV come from the germline V gene. The CDR3 contains 12 residues. V shed 4 bases and J shed 9 bases, with 7 bases lying between them. CDR3 sequence reads: CASSSSGSPLHF. The CDR3 DNA reads TGTGCCAGCAGCTCCTCAGGTTCACCCCTCCACTTT.

This clonotype turned up a few times. The rearrangement links TRBV19 to TRBJ1-1; D uncertain. CDR3 size: 13 residues. V was trimmed by 6 bases and J by 0 bases, leaving 8 bases between them. The germline CDR1 and CDR2 sequences are LNHDA and SQIVND (reference sequence). DNA for the CDR3: TGTGCCAGTAGCACGAAGCTGAACACTGAAGCTTTCTTT. Amino acids: CASSTKLNTEAFF.

This chain connects TRBV27 to TRBJ2-7, with D unclear. CDR1 is MNHEY and CDR2 is SMNVEV in the germline V gene (reference sequence). V shed 4 bases and J shed 0 bases, with 10 bases lying between them. The CDR3 extends over 14 amino acids. In nucleotides, the CDR3 is TGTGCCAGCAGTTCACAATTGAGCTCCTACGAGCAGTACTTC. The encoded protein is CASSSQLSSYEQYF.

The genes are TRBV7-9 and TRBJ1-2, with 7 bases fitting TRBD1. CDR3 length equals 14 residues. Trimming cost V 5 bases and J 3 bases; bases outside gene matches: 6. The germline V gene encodes CDR1 SEHNR and CDR2 FQNEAQ (reference sequence). The CDR3 here is CASSTQGRHYGYTF. The CDR3 DNA follows: TGTGCCAGCAGCACACAGGGGAGACACTATGGCTACACCTTC.

In this sample, this clonotype turned up a few times. J is TRBJ2-1 and V is TRBV7-6; no definite D call. The CDR3 contains 14 residues. Germline loops: CDR1 SGHVS, CDR2 FNYEAQ. V gave up 1 base and J gave up 4 bases, with 8 bases separating them. CDR3 sequence reads: CASSLVVVYNEQFF. The CDR3 DNA is TGTGCCAGCAGCTTAGTGGTTGTGTACAATGAGCAGTTCTTC.

The chain uses TRBV12-3 or TRBV12-4 and TRBJ2-7, with D possibly called TRBD1 or TRBD2 (5 bases each). The CDR3 is made up of 16 amino acids. V lost 4 bases, J lost 1 base, and 17 bases lay in between. CDR3 in DNA: TGTGCCAGCAGTTCCCGATCCGGGGCCAATTCCTACGAGCAGTACTTC. Residues: CASSSRSGANSYEQYF.

The V and J genes are TRBV5-4 and TRBJ2-3, with 8 bases matching TRBD2. This CDR3 comprises 15 residues. V shed 0 bases and J 3 bases; nucleotides not matched to a gene: 3. Germline V gene sequence: CDR1 SGHNT, CDR2 YYREEE (reference sequence). The CDR3 is CASSLGVAGTDTQYF. CDR3 nucleotides: TGTGCCAGCAGCTTGGGGGTAGCGGGGACAGATACGCAGTATTTT.

This clonotype was observed a handful of times. The chain joins TRBV2 to TRBJ2-1; D gene unclear. The CDR3 extends over 13 amino acids. CDR1 and CDR2 (germline): SNHLY, FYNNEI. The V gene lost 6 bases and the J gene lost 10 bases, with 16 bases spanning the gap. CDR3 protein: CASSATFEQEQFF. In DNA form, the CDR3 reads TGTGCCAGCAGCGCAACCTTCGAGCAGGAGCAGTTCTTC. The full variable domain, completed using reference TRBV2 and TRBJ2-1, is EPEVTQTPSHQVTQMGQEVILRCVPISNHLYFYWYRQILGQKVEFLVSFYNNEISEKSEIFDDQFSVERPDGSNFTLKIRSTKLEDSAMYFCASSATFEQEQFFGPGTRLTVL.

In nucleotides, the CDR3 is TGTGCCAGCAGCGCCCTCCCCGGGAGCTCCTACAATGAGCAGTTCTTC. Protein: CASSALPGSSYNEQFF. The rearrangement uses TRBV9 and TRBJ2-1; D perhaps matches TRBD2 (6 bases). Trimming took 3 bases from V and 0 from J, leaving 13 bases between them. The length of the CDR3 is 16 residues. CDR1 and CDR2 from the germline V gene are SGDLS and YYNGEE.

The sample holds a few counts of this clonotype. This chain links TRBV11-2 with TRBJ2-2; 11 nucleotides line up with TRBD2. The germline CDR1 and CDR2 sequences are SGHAT and FQNNGV. The junction had 5 bases not matched to a gene; V was cut back by 1 base and J by 4 bases. The CDR3 is 17 residues long. CDR3 bases: TGTGCCAGCAGCTTAGGTAGCGGGAGGGCCTCCACCGGGGAGCTGTTTTTT. As protein: CASSLGSGRASTGELFF.

This sequence joins TRBV20-1 and TRBJ2-1; 13 bases align to TRBD2. This CDR3 spans 13 amino acids. Looked up from germline, CDR1 is DFQATT and CDR2 is SNEGSKA (reference sequence). V shed 6 bases and J 9 bases; nucleotides not matched to a gene: 5. CDR3: CSAGLAGVLEQFF. The CDR3 bases are TGCAGTGCCGGACTAGCGGGAGTCCTTGAGCAGTTCTTC.

The chain uses TRBV7-7 and TRBJ2-5; either TRBD1 or TRBD2 may fit D (5 bases each). The CDR3 runs to 14 residues. The V gene's germline CDR1 is SSHAT and CDR2 FNYEAQ (reference sequence). Trimming cost V 1 base and J 5 bases, with 11 bases left between them. CDR3 DNA sequence: TGTGCCAGCAGCTTAGGGGACGGACCGGAGACCCAGTACTTC. Its protein is CASSLGDGPETQYF.

This clonotype was picked up a small number of times. CDR3 in amino acids: CASNIRDRRTDTQYF. The DNA for the CDR3 is TGTGCCAGCAATATCCGGGACAGGAGGACAGATACGCAGTATTTT. This chain connects TRBV2 to TRBJ2-3; 8 bases map to TRBD1. Germline V lookup: CDR1 SNHLY, CDR2 FYNNEI. V trimming: 7 bases; J trimming: 3 bases; junction bases outside the gene matches: 9. This CDR3 has 15 amino acids.

This clonotype was counted only a few times. The chain couples TRBV6-5 to TRBJ1-4; D remains unclear. Germline V CDR1 and CDR2: MNHEY, SVGAGI. The CDR3 consists of 13 residues. Trimming cost V 6 bases and J 0 bases, with 5 bases left between them. The CDR3 sequence: CASRAATNEKLFF. In DNA, the CDR3 is TGTGCCAGCAGAGCAGCAACTAATGAAAAACTGTTTTTT.

The chain uses TRBV25-1 and TRBJ2-5; D may match TRBD1 or TRBD2 (7 bases each). The CDR3 runs 19 residues. Trimming removed 3 bases at V and 2 bases at J, with 25 bases between. Germline CDR1 is MGHDK and CDR2 is SYGVNS. DNA for the CDR3: TGTGCCAGCAGTGACTTCTCAGGGGGGGAAACCTCCGGGCAAGAGACCCAGTACTTC. The encoded protein is CASSDFSGGETSGQETQYF.

The table lists this clonotype with a few counts. The rearrangement links TRBV29-1 to TRBJ2-7; 12 nucleotides match TRBD2. The germline V gene encodes CDR1 SQVTM and CDR2 ANQGSEA. CDR3 size: 14 residues. Losses at the gene ends were 4 bases for V and 7 bases for J; bases not matched to a gene: 8. The CDR3: CSVGGGLAGPEQYF. In nucleotides, the CDR3 is TGCAGCGTTGGAGGGGGACTAGCGGGCCCTGAGCAGTACTTC.

The chain couples TRBV5-5 to TRBJ2-3; 7 bases match TRBD1. Germline V gives CDR1 SGHKS, CDR2 YYEKEE (reference sequence). V dropped 2 bases and J dropped 7; count of bases not matched to a gene: 13. CDR3 length: 16 residues. CDR3 protein: CASSFWGQKDPNTQYF. DNA of the CDR3: TGTGCCAGCAGCTTCTGGGGACAGAAAGATCCTAATACGCAGTATTTT.

The V and J genes are TRBV29-1 and TRBJ2-1; perhaps TRBD2 as D (6 bases). The CDR3 runs to 15 residues. Germline V gene lookup returns CDR1 SQVTM and CDR2 ANQGSEA. V lost 5 bases and J 2 bases, leaving 16 bases between the germline ends. The CDR3 DNA sequence: TGCAGCGTTAATACCGGGAGTAGGCCCTACAATGAGCAGTTCTTC. Encoded protein: CSVNTGSRPYNEQFF.

CDR3 nucleotide sequence: TGTGCCAGCATCGCCGGGACACTCAATTCACCCCTCCACTTT. As protein: CASIAGTLNSPLHF. The V gene is TRBV12-3 or TRBV12-4, the J gene TRBJ1-6; tentatively, D is TRBD1 (6 bases). V was clipped by 7 bases and J by 7 bases, with 14 bases between them. The CDR3 totals 14 residues.

This clonotype was detected only a few times. Written as DNA, the CDR3 is TGTGCCAGCGGACAGATCGGGACCGGGCAATTCTACGAGCAGTACTTC. Its translation is CASGQIGTGQFYEQYF. This chain uses TRBV28 with TRBJ2-7; possible D gene TRBD1, 6 bases. The CDR3 length is 16 residues. Trimming took off 8 bases at V and 3 bases at J, with 23 bases between the two ends. The germline V gene has CDR1 MDHEN and CDR2 SYDVKM. Full variable domain (missing parts from reference TRBV28 and TRBJ2-7): DVKVTQSSRYLVKRTGEKVFLECVQDMDHENMFWYRQDPGLGLRLIYFSYDVKMKEKGDIPEGYSVSREKKERFSLILESASTNQTSMYLCASGQIGTGQFYEQYFGPGTRLTVT.

V gene TRBV7-3 combines with J gene TRBJ2-1, with TRBD2 identical over 12 bases. V lost 4 bases, J lost 7 bases, and 5 bases stayed unmatched. The length of the CDR3 is 15 residues. The germline V gene has CDR1 SGHTA and CDR2 FQGTGA. CDR3 sequence reads: CASSSWTSGTNEQFF. In nucleotides, the CDR3 is TGTGCCAGCAGCTCGTGGACTAGCGGGACGAATGAGCAGTTCTTC.

V usage is TRBV20-1 and J usage is TRBJ2-3, with a tentative D call TRBD2 (6 bases). Per germline, CDR1 DFQATT and CDR2 SNEGSKA (reference sequence). This CDR3 has 15 residues. Trimming stripped 5 bases from V and 4 bases from J, with 19 bases between. This CDR3 is CSAPLREGKSDTQYF. In DNA form, the CDR3 reads TGCAGTGCTCCCTTGCGGGAAGGTAAATCAGATACGCAGTATTTT.

This clonotype was recorded a few times. The gene calls are TRBV7-8 and TRBJ2-7, with D uncertain. Trimming pared 1 base from V and 0 bases from J, leaving 7 bases between. Germline CDR1 is SGHVS and CDR2 is FQNEAQ. The CDR3 has 14 residues. The CDR3 DNA reads TGTGCCAGCAGCTTAGGTGGGATCTCCTACGAGCAGTACTTC. Its translation: CASSLGGISYEQYF.

The chain is built from TRBV12-3 or TRBV12-4 and TRBJ2-7; 9 bases are shared with TRBD2. The CDR3 has 15 amino acids. J lost 4 bases, V lost 4 bases, and 8 bases had no gene match. The CDR3, as DNA: TGTGCCAGCAGTTATAGCGGGGGCGCAAAGTACGAGCAGTACTTC. Its protein product is CASSYSGGAKYEQYF.